The 2 T cell receptor beta chains below come from one sample, sequenced in a study of HIV-infected patients and healthy controls. No cell fractionation was done, so the repertoire covers all unsorted peripheral blood T cells. cDNA was made from roughly 500 ng RNA using alpha and beta constant primers. Alpha and beta chain libraries were made separately by chain-specific third strand synthesis with multiplexing indices. Each CDR3 protein gets one entry after TCRdb re-called the 5' RACE reads with MiXCR. The sample comprises about 3,300 distinct CDR3 sequences, less than 25% of which are singletons, and around 29% rests with the top ten. Material: blood, obtained before antiretroviral therapy. These receptors all come from an adult with HIV infection.

This clonotype is large. The chain combines TRBV12-3 or TRBV12-4 with TRBJ2-3, with D uncertain. The CDR3 has 11 residues. The V end lost 6 bases, the J end lost 5 bases, and 6 bases lay between the germline ends. CDR3 sequence reads: CASRIGDTQYF. The CDR3 DNA reads TGTGCCAGCAGGATCGGAGATACGCAGTATTTT.

By its share, this clonotype is medium-sized. The chain uses TRBV4-1 and TRBJ1-2; D remains unclear. There are 13 residues in the CDR3. CDR1 is MGHRA and CDR2 is YSYEKL in the germline V gene. V lost 3 bases to trimming and J lost 3 bases, with 8 bases between them. This CDR3 reads CASSQERDYGYTF. DNA for the CDR3: TGCGCCAGCAGCCAGGAACGGGACTATGGCTACACCTTC.